These 16 T cell receptor beta chains came from one sample sequenced in a study of CD8+CD57+ T cells in acquired aplastic anemia. TCR beta VDJ combinations and CDR3 sequences were profiled from genomic DNA. TCRdb called the reads again in MiXCR, with one record for every CDR3 protein. The sample lists approximately 160,000 distinct CDR3 sequences; approximately 40% were seen once. Sequencing used sorted CD4+, CD8+, or CD8+CD57+ T cells (not recorded which) from PBMCs. The receptors here all came from a human donor in good health.

This clonotype was seen many times. The V call is TRBV5-1, the J call TRBJ1-2; D is perhaps TRBD1 (5 bases). V lost 0 bases, J lost 6 bases, and 15 bases lay in between. This CDR3 region has 15 residues. Germline loops: CDR1 SGHRS, CDR2 YFSETQ. The CDR3 reads CASSLGGRVRDGYTF. The CDR3 region has the DNA TGCGCCAGCAGCTTGGGTGGCAGGGTGAGGGATGGCTACACCTTC. The full variable domain, rest sourced from reference TRBV5-1 and TRBJ1-2, is KAGVTQTPRYLIKTRGQQVTLSCSPISGHRSVSWYQQTPGQGLQFLFEYFSETQRNKGNFPGRFSGRQFSNSRSEMNVSTLELGDSALYLCASSLGGRVRDGYTFGSGTRLTVV.

This clonotype was observed at least ten times. The chain combines TRBV7-8 with TRBJ2-7; TRBD2 is a possible D gene (6 bases). The V gene lost 5 bases and the J gene lost 6 bases, with 23 bases spanning the gap. The CDR3 consists of 16 residues. Germline-derived CDR1 and CDR2 are SGHVS and FQNEAQ. The CDR3 loop reads CASSPGVAGPQGEQYF. The CDR3 DNA reads TGTGCCAGCAGCCCCGGTGTGGCGGGACCCCAGGGCGAGCAGTACTTC.

This clonotype was counted ten times or more. The CDR3 is CATSELGPLEGDTQYF. CDR3 in DNA: TGTGCCACCAGTGAATTGGGACCCCTAGAAGGAGATACGCAGTATTTT. The V call is TRBV24-1, the J call TRBJ2-3; D may match TRBD1 or TRBD2 (5 bases each). Germline CDR1 reads KGHDR; CDR2 reads SFDVKD. This CDR3 region has 16 residues. V lost 4 bases to trimming and J lost 5 bases, with 18 bases between them.

Worth noting for this clonotype: Since a much larger clone is just one base distant, this may be a read error. J is TRBJ1-5 and V is TRBV12-3 or TRBV12-4; TRBD1 is a possible D gene (5 bases). There are 13 residues in the CDR3. V lost 6 bases and J lost 6, with 12 bases in between. CDR3 DNA sequence: TGTGCCAGCAGCAAGACAGAGATTCAGCCCCAGCATTTT. Encoded protein: CASSKTEIQPQHF.

A note on this clonotype: A much larger clonotype is one base distant, so this may be a read error. The genes are TRBV12-3 or TRBV12-4 and TRBJ1-1, with D unclear. V was clipped by 5 bases and J by 5 bases, with 9 bases between them. CDR3 length: 12 amino acids. This chain's CDR3 is CASSRILTEAFF. DNA of the CDR3: TGTGCCAGCAGTCGAATTCTGACTGAAGCTTTCTTT.

This chain links TRBV12-3 or TRBV12-4 with TRBJ1-5; possible D gene TRBD1, 6 bases. V was clipped by 1 base and J by 2 bases, with 9 bases between them. This CDR3 has 15 amino acids. Here the CDR3 reads CASSLGRQGNQPQHF. In DNA, the CDR3 is TGTGCCAGCAGTTTAGGGAGACAGGGCAATCAGCCCCAGCATTTT.

A few counts support this clonotype. The genes are TRBV7-3 and TRBJ2-1, with a tentative D call TRBD2 (6 bases). Germline assignment: CDR1 SGHTA and CDR2 FQGTGA. The V end lost 5 bases, the J end lost 6 bases, and 11 bases lay between the germline ends. The CDR3 is 13 residues long. The CDR3 reads CASSHGGPNEQFF. The CDR3 DNA sequence: TGTGCCAGCAGCCACGGGGGACCCAATGAGCAGTTCTTC.

Note on this clonotype: A clone one base away is much larger, so this may be a read error. The genes are TRBV7-2 and TRBJ2-1, with 7 bases matching TRBD2. CDR1 and CDR2 from the germline V gene are SGHTA and FQGNSA. The V gene end was trimmed by 3 bases and the J gene end by 0 bases; junction bases not matched to a gene: 2. CDR3 size: 15 residues. The CDR3 protein is CASSFGGSSYNEQFF. DNA for the CDR3: TGTGCCAGCAGCTTTGGCGGGAGCTCCTACAATGAGCAGTTCTTC. Filled out from reference TRBV7-2 and TRBJ2-1, the complete variable domain reads GAGVSQSPSNKVTEKGKDVELRCDPISGHTALYWYRQSLGQGLEFLIYFQGNSAPDKSGLPSDRFSAERTGGSVSTLTIQRTQQEDSAVYLCASSFGGSSYNEQFFGPGTRLTVL.

This clonotype has ten or more counts. V gene TRBV19 combines with J gene TRBJ2-3; D is perhaps TRBD2 (6 bases). Germline V gene lookup returns CDR1 LNHDA and CDR2 SQIVND (reference sequence). This CDR3 has 13 residues. Trimming took off 7 bases at V and 2 bases at J, with 10 bases between the two ends. The CDR3 loop reads CASNGGNTDTQYF. DNA of the CDR3: TGTGCCAGTAATGGGGGGAACACAGATACGCAGTATTTT.

Worth noting for this clonotype: This may stem from a read error, because a much larger clone lies one nucleotide away. The CDR3 DNA reads as TGCGCCAGCAGCCAAGAAGTCCCTAGCACAGATACGCAGTATTTT. It encodes CASSQEVPSTDTQYF. The V and J genes are TRBV5-1 and TRBJ2-3; D gene uncertain. Germline CDR1 is SGHRS and CDR2 is YFSETQ. V lost 4 bases to trimming and J lost 0 bases, with 12 bases between them. The CDR3 covers 15 residues.

This clonotype showed up just a few times. This chain connects TRBV6-1 to TRBJ1-1, with D perhaps matching TRBD1 (5 bases). The germline CDR1 and CDR2 sequences are MNHNS and SASEGT. The CDR3 is 14 amino acids. V was clipped by 6 bases and J by 1 base, with 12 bases between them. In nucleotides, the CDR3 is TGTGCCAGCAGCCGTCCCGGGACGAACACTGAAGCTTTCTTT. It specifies CASSRPGTNTEAFF.

There are many counts of this clonotype. The J gene is TRBJ2-7, the V gene TRBV7-3; TRBD2 agrees at 9 bases. The ends lost 2 bases at V and 6 bases at J; junction bases unmatched: 8. CDR1 is SGHTA, CDR2 FQGTGA, per germline. The CDR3 spans 15 residues. The CDR3 protein is CASSLSGAGGGEQYF. The CDR3 DNA reads as TGTGCCAGCAGCTTATCAGGAGCGGGAGGTGGCGAGCAGTACTTC.

The chain has TRBV29-1 and TRBJ1-1; a possible D gene is TRBD1 (5 bases). CDR3 length: 13 amino acids. The V and J ends lost 3 bases and 4 bases respectively, with 12 bases between them. The germline V gene encodes CDR1 SQVTM and CDR2 ANQGSEA. The DNA for the CDR3 is TGCAGCGTTGATGGCAGGGTCGGCACTGAAGCTTTCTTT. It encodes CSVDGRVGTEAFF.

The chain uses TRBV20-1 and TRBJ2-3; TRBD2 matches at 11 bases. V was pared by 5 bases and J by 0 bases, with 7 bases of the junction left unmatched. The CDR3 length is 16 residues. Germline-derived CDR1 and CDR2 are DFQATT and SNEGSKA (reference sequence). CDR3 amino acids: CSARPGTSGSTDTQYF. The CDR3 nucleotides are TGCAGTGCTCGCCCCGGGACTAGCGGTAGCACAGATACGCAGTATTTT.

V gene TRBV29-1 combines with J gene TRBJ1-1; D may be TRBD1 (5 bases). V shed 5 bases and J shed 1 base, with 8 bases lying between them. The CDR3 runs 12 residues. Germline CDR1 SQVTM, CDR2 ANQGSEA. CDR3 sequence reads: CSVQGGNTEAFF. The CDR3 DNA reads as TGCAGCGTTCAGGGCGGGAACACTGAAGCTTTCTTT.

This clonotype was detected only a few times. The CDR3 region is CASSYPLPFQAVTNTGELFF. Here the CDR3 DNA reads TGTGCCAGCAGTTACCCACTCCCGTTCCAAGCGGTTACGAACACCGGGGAGCTGTTTTTT. The rearrangement links TRBV6-2 or TRBV6-3 to TRBJ2-2; a possible D gene is TRBD2 (5 bases). The V end was cut by 2 bases, the J end by 0 bases, with 22 bases between. The germline V gene encodes CDR1 MNHEY and CDR2 SVGEGT. This CDR3 is 20 amino acids long.